The sequence of this T cell receptor beta chain was determined in a study of identical twins. All donors were healthy Caucasians. This CDR3 is built from 13 residues. J gave up 1 base and V 6 bases, and 2 bases lay outside the gene matches. Germline values: CDR1 MNHNS, CDR2 SASEGT. Study-wide results and caveats: The study drew conclusions from cross-sectional statistical analysis, not from following the same donors.

Note on this clonotype: Antigen: not known.

MiXCR was run by TCRdb on the 5' RACE reads, yielding one entry per CDR3 protein. This sample carries hundreds of thousands of distinct CDR3 sequences, about 9.4% of them seen once, and the ten largest clones take around 0.95%. These same records also appear under a second study, on yellow fever vaccine responses in identical twins.

This chain uses TRBV6-1 with TRBJ2-5, with 7 bases identical to TRBD1. The source of this sequence is a young woman in good health. Sample: PBMCs. The CDR3 sequence: CASRWTGQETQYF. For the CDR3, the DNA is TGTGCCAGCAGGTGGACAGGCCAAGAGACCCAGTACTTC.